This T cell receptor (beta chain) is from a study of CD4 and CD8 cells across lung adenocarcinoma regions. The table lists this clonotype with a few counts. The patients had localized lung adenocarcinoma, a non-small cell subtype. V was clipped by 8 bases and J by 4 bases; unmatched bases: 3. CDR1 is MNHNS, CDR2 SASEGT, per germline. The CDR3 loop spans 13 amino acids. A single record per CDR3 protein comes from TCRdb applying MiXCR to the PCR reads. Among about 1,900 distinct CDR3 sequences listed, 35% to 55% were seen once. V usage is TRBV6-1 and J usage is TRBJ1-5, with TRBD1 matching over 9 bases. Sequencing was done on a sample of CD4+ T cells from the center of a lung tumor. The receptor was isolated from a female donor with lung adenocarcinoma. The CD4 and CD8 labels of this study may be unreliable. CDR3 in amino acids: CASQDRGNQPQHF. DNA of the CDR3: TGTGCCAGCCAGGACAGGGGTAATCAGCCCCAGCATTTT.